A single sample is the source of the 11 T cell receptor beta chains below, sequenced in a study of CD8 T cells in Susac syndrome. An amount of RNA that ranged from roughly 0.5 to 1 ug was reverse transcribed with random hexamers. One entry per CDR3 protein, called by TCRdb with MiXCR from the immunoSEQ multiplex PCR reads. The data show some 200,000 distinct CDR3 sequences, more than 85% seen once. Sequenced sample: CD8+ T cells from PBMCs. Receptors were obtained from a human donor with Susac syndrome.

This sequence joins TRBV9 and TRBJ2-1; 7 bases map to TRBD2. This CDR3 has 15 amino acids. With 4 bases clipped from V and 9 bases from J, the junction kept 13 bases outside the gene matches. Germline CDR1 is SGDLS and CDR2 is YYNGEE. Here the CDR3 DNA reads TGTGCCAGCAGCACCTGGACGGGGGGACTGGGTGAGCAGTTCTTC. Translating it yields CASSTWTGGLGEQFF.

V is TRBV12-3 or TRBV12-4 and J is TRBJ2-5; perhaps TRBD1 as D (6 bases). The CDR3 loop spans 14 amino acids. The germline V and J ends were trimmed by 6 bases and 2 bases, with 13 bases remaining between them. CDR3 protein: CASSQTGLQETQYF. CDR3 in DNA: TGTGCCAGCAGCCAAACAGGGCTACAAGAGACCCAGTACTTC.

The chain couples TRBV4-1 to TRBJ2-7; a weak D match, TRBD1 (6 bases). The germline V gene has CDR1 MGHRA and CDR2 YSYEKL. V dropped 4 bases and J dropped 3 bases, with 19 bases sitting between them. The CDR3 has 16 residues. This CDR3 reads CASSPGVGPPSYEQYF. The DNA of the CDR3 is TGCGCCAGCAGCCCAGGGGTGGGGCCGCCTAGCTACGAGCAGTACTTC.

The CDR3 nucleotides read TGTGCCAGCAGCCCCCTTCAGGGGACTGAAGCTTTCTTT. Residues: CASSPLQGTEAFF. The chain employs TRBV3-1 and TRBJ1-1; D perhaps matches TRBD1 (6 bases). Germline CDR1 is LGHDT and CDR2 is YNNKEL (reference sequence). Trimming shortened V by 4 bases and J by 5 bases, and 11 bases separated the two germline ends. The CDR3 has 13 amino acids.

This clonotype was counted a single time. The genes are TRBV2 and TRBJ2-4; TRBD2 matches at 12 bases. This CDR3 has 16 residues. V shed 5 bases and J 11 bases; nucleotides not matched to a gene: 13. Germline V CDR1 and CDR2: SNHLY, FYNNEI. In DNA form, the CDR3 reads TGTGCCAGCAGTCCTGTACTAGCGGGAGGTTTCGGCGTTCAGTACTTC. Its translation is CASSPVLAGGFGVQYF.

The gene calls are TRBV6-5 and TRBJ2-4, with 8 bases that match TRBD1. The trim removed 5 bases at V and 6 bases at J, leaving 9 bases unmatched. The CDR3 has 15 amino acids. CDR1 is MNHEY and CDR2 is SVGAGI in the germline V gene. The CDR3 sequence: CASSDPDDRGNIQYF. The CDR3 DNA is TGTGCCAGCAGTGACCCCGATGACAGGGGAAACATTCAGTACTTC.

The chain links TRBV15 to TRBJ2-1; 8 positions match TRBD2. The CDR3 is made up of 14 amino acids. Trimming removed 8 bases from V and 6 bases from J; junction bases left unmatched: 9. The germline V gene encodes CDR1 LNHNV and CDR2 YYDKDF (reference sequence). CDR3 residues: CATSAKAGVNEQFF. The CDR3, as DNA: TGTGCCACCTCCGCTAAAGCGGGAGTCAATGAGCAGTTCTTC.

This rearrangement joins TRBV27 to TRBJ2-1; D is perhaps TRBD2 (5 bases). The germline gives CDR1 MNHEY, CDR2 SMNVEV (reference sequence). This CDR3 spans 16 amino acids. V gave up 5 bases and J gave up 2 bases, with 16 bases separating them. CDR3 loop: CASSEGFAYPYNEQFF. Here the CDR3 DNA reads TGTGCCAGCAGTGAGGGATTCGCGTATCCCTACAATGAGCAGTTCTTC.

This chain links TRBV25-1 with TRBJ1-1, with a weak D call TRBD1 (5 bases). CDR1 and CDR2 (germline): MGHDK, SYGVNS. The CDR3 length is 12 residues. Trimming shortened V by 1 base and J by 12 bases, and 12 bases separated the two germline ends. CDR3 protein: CASSEWGEKTFF. In DNA, the CDR3 is TGTGCCAGCAGTGAATGGGGGGAAAAGACTTTCTTT.

V usage is TRBV3-1 and J usage is TRBJ1-2; 7 bases map to TRBD1. CDR1 is LGHDT, CDR2 YNNKEL, per germline (reference sequence). The ends lost 4 bases at V and 0 bases at J; junction bases unmatched: 14. The CDR3 runs to 18 residues. CDR3 coding DNA: TGTGCCAGCAGCCTGGAAAGATTACAGGGGACTACTAACTATGGCTACACCTTC. Its translation: CASSLERLQGTTNYGYTF.

The CDR3 loop reads CASSSRLAGQQETQYF. CDR3 bases: TGTGCCAGCAGCTCTAGACTAGCGGGCCAACAAGAGACCCAGTACTTC. The rearrangement uses TRBV11-1 and TRBJ2-5; 10 bases are shared with TRBD2. Germline trimming cut 4 bases from V and 2 bases from J; bases unmatched to any gene: 7. The germline V gene encodes CDR1 SGHAT and CDR2 FQDESV (reference sequence). This CDR3 comprises 16 residues.